What follows is one T cell receptor (beta chain) and its context. Its antigen remains unknown. The source of the sample is a study of monozygotic twins with cystic fibrosis. The study, taken as a whole, reports: Monozygotic CF twins shared more identical nucleotide clonotypes than unrelated patients. The repertoire was suggested to be naive-dominated, clonality median around 0.0089. Co-twins had the most similar V usage for 13 of 16 pairs, J for 8.

Germline loops: CDR1 LNHDA, CDR2 SQIVND (reference sequence). The length of the CDR3 is 16 residues. The ends lost 6 bases at V and 3 bases at J; junction bases unmatched: 8. Sequencing was performed with immunoSEQ multiplex PCR; in TCRdb, only in-frame clones are kept and a portion is missing. In the table there are around 9,800 clones, over 80% of which are singletons. The chain has TRBV19 and TRBJ2-3, with 11 positions matching TRBD1. The receptor comes from a boy aged 2 to 9 with cystic fibrosis. The sample taken for sequencing was blood. CDR3 in DNA: TGTGCCAGTAGACCCGGACAGGGGGCTGTAACAGATACGCAGTATTTT. Amino acids: CASRPGQGAVTDTQYF.